This TCR beta chain is from a study of T cell repertoires in cytomegalovirus infection. This clonotype has at least ten counts. Germline CDR1 reads SGHTA; CDR2 reads FQGNSA. V was cut by 5 bases and J by 10 bases, with 11 bases left in between. The CDR3 sequence is 11 residues long. One entry per CDR3 protein results from TCRdb running MiXCR on the reads. Of 350,000 to 450,000 distinct CDR3 sequences in the sample, about a sixth were seen once. The sample comprised PBMCs. The chain recombines TRBV7-2 with TRBJ1-1; no clear D gene. This TCR was recovered from a human donor in good health (CMV status not recorded). Some clones in this sample may be carry-over from other donors' samples. This CDR3 is CASSLDVGAFF. DNA for the CDR3: TGTGCCAGCAGCCTCGACGTGGGAGCTTTCTTT.